These 28 T cell receptor beta chains were sequenced from one sample in a study of OX40 agonist ivuxolimab in advanced cancers. Only in-frame clones appear in the TCRdb table, and some are missing; sequencing was by immunoSEQ multiplex PCR. The sample has tens of thousands of clones; almost 90% are singletons. The sample here was CD4+ or CD8+ T cells sorted from blood, taken in a trial of the OX40 agonist ivuxolimab. The receptors derive from an adult with an advanced solid tumor such as melanoma, head and neck, liver or kidney cancer.

The genes are TRBV28 and TRBJ1-1; no clear D. Germline loops: CDR1 MDHEN, CDR2 SYDVKM. The CDR3 runs to 16 residues. V was trimmed by 4 bases and J by 2 bases, leaving 17 bases between them. The CDR3 loop is CASSSSNQVQNTEAFF. CDR3 bases: TGTGCCAGCAGTTCCTCTAACCAGGTTCAAAACACTGAAGCTTTCTTT.

V gene TRBV5-5 combines with J gene TRBJ1-5; no reliable D call. Germline V lookup: CDR1 SGHKS, CDR2 YYEKEE (reference sequence). The V end lost 0 bases, the J end lost 3 bases, and 7 bases lay between the germline ends. The CDR3 has 14 amino acids. CDR3 sequence: CASSLGSFNQPQHF. The CDR3 region has the DNA TGTGCCAGCAGCTTGGGCAGCTTCAATCAGCCCCAGCATTTT.

This rearrangement joins TRBV6-5 to TRBJ2-7, with D hard to call. Germline CDR1 reads MNHEY; CDR2 reads SVGAGI. V was shortened by 6 bases and J by 2 bases, with 11 bases between the two germline ends. The CDR3 has 13 amino acids. The CDR3 DNA follows: TGTGCCAGCAGGACCCCCGGCCCCTACGAGCAGTACTTC. Translating gives CASRTPGPYEQYF.

In this sample, this clone turned up once. V usage is TRBV11-3 and J usage is TRBJ1-6; weak D call: TRBD1 (6 bases). Germline lookup yields CDR1 SGHNT and CDR2 YENEEA. Trimming took off 2 bases at V and 8 bases at J, with 10 bases between the two ends. This CDR3 is 14 amino acids long. The CDR3 region is CASSLKGGYSPLHF. The CDR3 nucleotides read TGTGCCAGCAGCTTAAAAGGGGGGTATTCACCCCTCCACTTT.

This chain uses TRBV5-1 with TRBJ2-5, with 10 bases lining up with TRBD1. Germline loops: CDR1 SGHRS, CDR2 YFSETQ. The junction had 6 bases not matched to a gene; V was cut back by 0 bases and J by 1 base. CDR3 size: 17 residues. Written as DNA, the CDR3 is TGCGCCAGCAGCTTGGAGGGGACAGGGGACGGCCAAGAGACCCAGTACTTC. Protein sequence: CASSLEGTGDGQETQYF. The full variable domain, its missing parts supplied by reference TRBV5-1 and TRBJ2-5, is KAGVTQTPRYLIKTRGQQVTLSCSPISGHRSVSWYQQTPGQGLQFLFEYFSETQRNKGNFPGRFSGRQFSNSRSEMNVSTLELGDSALYLCASSLEGTGDGQETQYFGPGTRLLVL.

The chain carries TRBV29-1 and TRBJ2-5; perhaps TRBD2 as D (6 bases). The CDR3 consists of 15 residues. Trimming took off 4 bases at V and 2 bases at J, with 17 bases between the two ends. Germline V gene lookup returns CDR1 SQVTM and CDR2 ANQGSEA. DNA of the CDR3: TGCAGCGTTGGTTTGACGGGAGAACGGCAAGAGACCCAGTACTTC. Its protein product is CSVGLTGERQETQYF.

The V gene is TRBV5-1, the J gene TRBJ1-4; 10 bases are shared with TRBD1. V lost 0 bases and J lost 4; bases outside the gene matches: 6. Germline V CDR1 and CDR2: SGHRS, YFSETQ. The CDR3 length is 17 residues. CDR3 DNA: TGCGCCAGCAGCTTGGAGGACAGGGGGTCGGGTAATGAAAAACTGTTTTTT. Translating gives CASSLEDRGSGNEKLFF.

The V gene is TRBV9, the J gene TRBJ2-5, with 7 bases fitting TRBD2. This CDR3 has 14 amino acids. Germline trimming cut 2 bases from V and 0 bases from J; bases unmatched to any gene: 1. CDR1 and CDR2 from the germline V gene are SGDLS and YYNGEE. This CDR3 is CASSVGTNQETQYF. CDR3 nucleotide sequence: TGTGCCAGCAGCGTTGGGACTAACCAAGAGACCCAGTACTTC.

The chain carries TRBV2 and TRBJ1-4, with 9 positions matching TRBD1. The CDR3 has 15 amino acids. Germline CDR1 and CDR2: SNHLY and FYNNEI. Trimming took 7 bases from V and 5 from J; bases not matched to a gene: 8. DNA of the CDR3: TGTGCCAGCACAACAGACAGGGGGGCGAATGAAAAACTGTTTTTT. Translation: CASTTDRGANEKLFF. The complete variable domain, with remaining parts taken from reference TRBV2 and TRBJ1-4, reads EPEVTQTPSHQVTQMGQEVILRCVPISNHLYFYWYRQILGQKVEFLVSFYNNEISEKSEIFDDQFSVERPDGSNFTLKIRSTKLEDSAMYFCASTTDRGANEKLFFGSGTQLSVL.

V gene TRBV11-2 combines with J gene TRBJ1-2; D may be TRBD1 (6 bases). Germline V gene lookup returns CDR1 SGHAT and CDR2 FQNNGV. V lost 1 base to trimming and J lost 4 bases, with 10 bases between them. CDR3 size: 14 residues. CDR3: CASSLGQVSYGYTF. DNA of the CDR3: TGTGCCAGCAGCTTAGGACAGGTCTCCTATGGCTACACCTTC.

This chain connects TRBV5-1 to TRBJ2-5, with D hard to call. The CDR3 extends over 13 amino acids. Trimming left V 0 bases short and J 1 base short, with 4 bases between. CDR1 is SGHRS and CDR2 is YFSETQ in the germline V gene. The CDR3 loop reads CASSLVAQETQYF. In nucleotides, the CDR3 is TGCGCCAGCAGCTTGGTAGCCCAAGAGACCCAGTACTTC.

The rearrangement joins TRBV11-2 to TRBJ1-2; a possible D gene is TRBD1 (6 bases). The CDR3 spans 15 residues. Between the trimmed V and J ends, which lost 0 bases and 7 bases, there was a span of 15 bases. Germline assignment: CDR1 SGHAT and CDR2 FQNNGV. CDR3 nucleotides: TGTGCCAGCAGCTTAGAGGACAGACCCCTGAGTGGCTACACCTTC. Its translation is CASSLEDRPLSGYTF.

The chain employs TRBV27 and TRBJ1-5; the D gene is possibly TRBD1 (5 bases). Trimming removed 7 bases from V and 7 bases from J, with 20 bases in between. Germline V gene sequence: CDR1 MNHEY, CDR2 SMNVEV (reference sequence). CDR3 length: 15 amino acids. In DNA, the CDR3 is TGTGCCAGCATGGAAGGGACCTCGTCTGGGCAGCCCCAGCATTTT. Its protein is CASMEGTSSGQPQHF.

The chain joins TRBV27 to TRBJ2-7; 11 bases line up with TRBD2. Looked up from germline, CDR1 is MNHEY and CDR2 is SMNVEV (reference sequence). This CDR3 has 15 amino acids. The junction had 8 bases not matched to a gene; V was cut back by 8 bases and J by 2 bases. This chain's CDR3 is CASSLSSGRTYEQYF. In DNA, the CDR3 is TGTGCCAGCTCCCTTTCTAGCGGGAGGACCTACGAGCAGTACTTC.

The chain recombines TRBV2 with TRBJ2-2; D unclear. The V end was cut by 3 bases, the J end by 6 bases, with 11 bases between. The CDR3 has 14 amino acids. CDR1 SNHLY and CDR2 FYNNEI come from the germline V gene. CDR3 sequence (DNA): TGTGCCAGCAGTGACCCCGCCGGGCCCGGGGAGCTGTTTTTT. Its translation: CASSDPAGPGELFF.

The CDR3 spells CASSLEGGSQPQHF. In nucleotides, the CDR3 is TGCGCCAGCAGCTTGGAGGGGGGCAGTCAGCCCCAGCATTTT. The chain couples TRBV5-1 to TRBJ1-5; a weak D match, TRBD1 (6 bases). The CDR3 extends over 14 amino acids. Trimming stripped 0 bases from V and 6 bases from J, with 10 bases between. The V gene's germline CDR1 is SGHRS and CDR2 YFSETQ.

This clone appeared once. This chain connects TRBV27 to TRBJ2-2; tentative D call: TRBD1 (6 bases). The V end lost 6 bases, the J end lost 8 bases, and 16 bases lay between the germline ends. The CDR3 contains 14 residues. Germline loops: CDR1 MNHEY, CDR2 SMNVEV (reference sequence). CDR3 loop: CASRKEGVRGELFF. The DNA for the CDR3 is TGTGCCAGCAGGAAAGAGGGGGTCAGAGGGGAGCTGTTTTTT.

This chain links TRBV28 with TRBJ1-2; no clear D gene. The V gene lost 7 bases and the J gene lost 4 bases, with 13 bases spanning the gap. The CDR3 is 13 amino acids. Germline lookup yields CDR1 MDHEN and CDR2 SYDVKM. CDR3 nucleotides: TGTGCCAGCACTCCCCGGGCCTCCTATGGCTACACCTTC. It yields the protein CASTPRASYGYTF.

CDR3 DNA: TGCGCCAGCAGCCCCCATAGCGGGACTTACCCCAATGAGCAGTTCTTC. Protein: CASSPHSGTYPNEQFF. This rearrangement joins TRBV5-1 to TRBJ2-1; 8 bases line up with TRBD2. Germline CDR1 reads SGHRS; CDR2 reads YFSETQ. The V and J ends lost 4 bases and 6 bases, in that order; junction bases with no gene match: 12. This CDR3 has 16 amino acids.

The V and J genes are TRBV7-9 and TRBJ1-1; 9 bases align to TRBD1. CDR1 is SEHNR, CDR2 FQNEAQ, per germline (reference sequence). Unmatched junction bases numbered 5, after V lost 5 bases and J lost 1 base. This CDR3 region has 15 residues. This CDR3 is CASSAPGQGNTEAFF. The CDR3 nucleotides are TGTGCCAGCAGCGCTCCGGGACAGGGGAACACTGAAGCTTTCTTT.

V and J are TRBV19 and TRBJ1-3; D unresolved. The germline V and J ends were trimmed by 10 bases and 0 bases, with 10 bases remaining between them. CDR1 is LNHDA, CDR2 SQIVND, per germline (reference sequence). CDR3 size: 13 residues. The CDR3 sequence is CATRTVSGNTIYF. The CDR3, as DNA: TGTGCCACCCGGACTGTCTCTGGAAACACCATATATTTT.

This clone has only one observation. The V and J genes are TRBV5-1 and TRBJ2-3; D gene uncertain. The CDR3 length is 14 residues. V lost 4 bases and J 8 bases, leaving 17 bases between the germline ends. Germline loops: CDR1 SGHRS, CDR2 YFSETQ. CDR3 nucleotides: TGCGCCAGCAGCCCCACCTTACTCCTGGGTACGCAGTATTTT. As protein: CASSPTLLLGTQYF.

This chain uses TRBV18 with TRBJ1-1; the D is unclear. The germline CDR1 and CDR2 sequences are KGHSH and LQKENI. Trimming took off 3 bases at V and 3 bases at J, with 14 bases between the two ends. This CDR3 region has 15 residues. The CDR3 sequence: CASSPAVGTDTEAFF. The CDR3 DNA is TGTGCCAGCTCACCGGCAGTGGGTACGGACACTGAAGCTTTCTTT. Using reference TRBV18 and TRBJ1-1 for the parts outside the CDR3, the full variable domain is NAGVMQNPRHLVRRRGQEARLRCSPMKGHSHVYWYRQLPEEGLKFMVYLQKENIIDESGMPKERFSAEFPKEGPSILRIQQVVRGDSAAYFCASSPAVGTDTEAFFGQGTRLTVV.

This chain connects TRBV2 to TRBJ2-7; D gene ambiguous. The length of the CDR3 is 14 residues. CDR1 is SNHLY, CDR2 FYNNEI, per germline. V lost 1 base, J lost 0 bases, and 7 bases lay in between. The CDR3 DNA reads as TGTGCCAGCAGTGAAGGGGTCCCCTCCTACGAGCAGTACTTC. This translates into CASSEGVPSYEQYF.

This sequence joins TRBV11-2 and TRBJ2-7; D gene uncertain. The CDR3 length is 13 residues. Trimming stripped 5 bases from V and 4 bases from J, with 12 bases between. The germline CDR1 and CDR2 sequences are SGHAT and FQNNGV. The CDR3 protein is CASSGAVGYEQYF. CDR3 DNA: TGTGCCAGCAGCGGAGCCGTGGGTTACGAGCAGTACTTC.

This clone was detected only a few times. The rearrangement joins TRBV19 to TRBJ2-3; no clear D. Per the germline V gene, CDR1 is LNHDA and CDR2 is SQIVND (reference sequence). Trimming removed 5 bases at V and 1 base at J, with 16 bases between. The CDR3 spans 16 residues. The CDR3 DNA sequence: TGTGCCAGTAGTTTGGGATGGGGAACCCGCACAGATACGCAGTATTTT. Translating it yields CASSLGWGTRTDTQYF.

This chain uses TRBV2 with TRBJ2-7; no reliable D call. The CDR3 extends over 13 amino acids. Germline assignment: CDR1 SNHLY and CDR2 FYNNEI. Trimming took off 4 bases at V and 2 bases at J, with 9 bases between the two ends. CDR3 DNA sequence: TGTGCCAGCAGTGCCCAAAGGGCCTACGAGCAGTACTTC. Its translation: CASSAQRAYEQYF.

In this sample, this clone turned up once. The CDR3 nucleotides are TGTGCCAGCAGCCAAGTTGGGGTGTATGAGCAGTTCTTC. This sequence encodes CASSQVGVYEQFF. The chain has TRBV14 and TRBJ2-1; D not certain. There are 13 residues in the CDR3. Germline V gives CDR1 SGHDN, CDR2 FVKESK. Trimming removed 1 base from V and 8 bases from J, with 9 bases in between.